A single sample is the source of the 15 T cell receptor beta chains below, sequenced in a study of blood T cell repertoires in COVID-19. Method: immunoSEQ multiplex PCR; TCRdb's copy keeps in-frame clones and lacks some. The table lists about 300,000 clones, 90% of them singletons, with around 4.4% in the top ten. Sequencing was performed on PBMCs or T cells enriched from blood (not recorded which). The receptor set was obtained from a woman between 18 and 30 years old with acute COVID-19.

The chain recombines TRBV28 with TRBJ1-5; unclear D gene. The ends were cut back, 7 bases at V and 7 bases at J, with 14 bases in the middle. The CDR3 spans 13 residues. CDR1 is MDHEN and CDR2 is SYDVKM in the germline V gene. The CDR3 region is CASTYSSGQPQHF. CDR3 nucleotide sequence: TGTGCCAGCACCTATTCGTCAGGACAGCCCCAGCATTTT.

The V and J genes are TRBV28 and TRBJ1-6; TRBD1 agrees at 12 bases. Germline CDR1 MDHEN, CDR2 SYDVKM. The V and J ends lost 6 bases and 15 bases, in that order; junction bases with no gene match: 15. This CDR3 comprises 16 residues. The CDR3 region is CASRLGSGTGGANLHF. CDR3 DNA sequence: TGTGCCAGCAGGTTGGGTTCCGGGACAGGGGGCGCTAACCTCCACTTT.

The DNA of the CDR3 is TGCGCCAGCAGCTTGGCCGAAGAGACTGAAGCTTTCTTT. It translates to CASSLAEETEAFF. The chain uses TRBV5-1 and TRBJ1-1, with D uncertain. Trimming took off 0 bases at V and 5 bases at J, with 8 bases between the two ends. CDR3 length: 13 amino acids. CDR1 and CDR2 (germline): SGHRS, YFSETQ.

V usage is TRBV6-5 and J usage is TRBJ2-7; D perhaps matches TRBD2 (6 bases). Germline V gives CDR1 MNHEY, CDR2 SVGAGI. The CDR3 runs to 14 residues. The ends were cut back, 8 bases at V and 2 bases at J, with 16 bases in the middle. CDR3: CASLPRSGPYEQYF. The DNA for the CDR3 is TGTGCCAGCCTCCCCCGAAGCGGGCCCTACGAGCAGTACTTC.

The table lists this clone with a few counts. CDR3 protein: CASSSGVEAFF. CDR3 bases: TGTGCCAGCAGCTCCGGGGTTGAAGCTTTCTTT. V and J are TRBV11-3 and TRBJ1-1; D not resolved. The V gene lost 4 bases and the J gene lost 7 bases, with 7 bases spanning the gap. Germline-derived CDR1 and CDR2 are SGHNT and YENEEA. The CDR3 totals 11 residues. Together with reference TRBV11-3 and TRBJ1-1, the CDR3 gives the full variable domain: EAGVVQSPRYKIIEKKQPVAFWCNPISGHNTLYWYLQNLGQGPELLIRYENEEAVDDSQLPKDRFSAERLKGVDSTLKIQPAELGDSAVYLCASSSGVEAFFGQGTRLTVV.

The CDR3 is CASSRRTERYGYTF. For the CDR3, the DNA is TGCGCCAGCAGCAGACGGACAGAGAGATATGGCTACACCTTC. V gene TRBV4-1 combines with J gene TRBJ1-2, with a weak D call TRBD1 (6 bases). V was clipped by 5 bases and J by 5 bases, with 15 bases between them. This CDR3 is 14 amino acids long. CDR1 MGHRA and CDR2 YSYEKL come from the germline V gene.

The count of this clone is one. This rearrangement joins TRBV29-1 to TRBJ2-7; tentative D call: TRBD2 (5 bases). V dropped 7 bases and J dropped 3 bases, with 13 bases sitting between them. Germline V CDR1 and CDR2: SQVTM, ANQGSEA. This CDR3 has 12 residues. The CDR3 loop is CSALETSYEQYF. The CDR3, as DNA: TGCAGCGCCCTGGAAACTAGCTACGAGCAGTACTTC.

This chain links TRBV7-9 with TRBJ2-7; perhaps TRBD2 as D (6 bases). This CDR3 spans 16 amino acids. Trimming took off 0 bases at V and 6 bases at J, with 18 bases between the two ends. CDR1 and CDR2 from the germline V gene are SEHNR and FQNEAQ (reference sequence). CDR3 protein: CASSLALLAGYAEQYF. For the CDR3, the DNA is TGTGCCAGCAGCTTAGCGCTCCTCGCGGGGTACGCCGAGCAGTACTTC.

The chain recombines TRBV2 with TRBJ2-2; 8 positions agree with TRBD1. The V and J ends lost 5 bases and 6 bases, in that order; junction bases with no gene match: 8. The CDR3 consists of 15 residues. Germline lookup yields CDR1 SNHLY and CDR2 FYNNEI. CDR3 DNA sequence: TGTGCCAGCAGTCCCACAGGGGGAAGGGCCGGGGAGCTGTTTTTT. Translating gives CASSPTGGRAGELFF. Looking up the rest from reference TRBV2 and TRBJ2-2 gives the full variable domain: EPEVTQTPSHQVTQMGQEVILRCVPISNHLYFYWYRQILGQKVEFLVSFYNNEISEKSEIFDDQFSVERPDGSNFTLKIRSTKLEDSAMYFCASSPTGGRAGELFFGEGSRLTVL.

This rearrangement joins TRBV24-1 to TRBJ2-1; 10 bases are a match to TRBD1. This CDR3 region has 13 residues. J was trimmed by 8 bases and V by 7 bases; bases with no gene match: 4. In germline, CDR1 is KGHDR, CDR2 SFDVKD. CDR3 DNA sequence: TGTGCCACCAGAAGACAGGGGGCGGATGAGCAGTTCTTC. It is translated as CATRRQGADEQFF.

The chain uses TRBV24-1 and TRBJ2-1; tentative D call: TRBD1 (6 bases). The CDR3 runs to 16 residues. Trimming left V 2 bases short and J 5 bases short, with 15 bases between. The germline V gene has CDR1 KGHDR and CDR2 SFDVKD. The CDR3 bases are TGTGCCACCAGTGATTCGGACAGCGTCTTAGACAATGAGCAGTTCTTC. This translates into CATSDSDSVLDNEQFF.

CDR3 region: CASSLRPSSYGPEQYF. The CDR3 bases are TGTGCCAGCAGTTTACGGCCTAGCTCTTATGGTCCCGAGCAGTACTTC. The V call is TRBV28, the J call TRBJ2-7, with D possibly matching TRBD2 (5 bases). This CDR3 is 16 amino acids long. The germline V gene encodes CDR1 MDHEN and CDR2 SYDVKM. Trimming cost V 2 bases and J 6 bases, with 20 bases left between them.

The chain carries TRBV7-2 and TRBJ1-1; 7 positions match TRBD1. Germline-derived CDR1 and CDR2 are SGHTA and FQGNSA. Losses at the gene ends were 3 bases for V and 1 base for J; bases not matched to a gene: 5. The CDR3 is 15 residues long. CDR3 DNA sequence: TGTGCCAGCAGCTTCGTTCAGGGGGGGAACACTGAAGCTTTCTTT. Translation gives CASSFVQGGNTEAFF.

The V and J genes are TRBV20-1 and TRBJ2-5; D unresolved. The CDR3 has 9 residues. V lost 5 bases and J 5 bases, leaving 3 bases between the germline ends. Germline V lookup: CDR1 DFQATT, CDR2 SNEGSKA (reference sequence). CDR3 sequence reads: CSALETQYF. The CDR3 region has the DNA TGCAGTGCTCTTGAGACCCAGTACTTC.

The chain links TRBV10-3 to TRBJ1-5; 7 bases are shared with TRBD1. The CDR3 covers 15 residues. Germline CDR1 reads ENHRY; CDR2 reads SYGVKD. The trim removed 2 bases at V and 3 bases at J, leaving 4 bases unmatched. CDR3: CAISEDRVANQPQHF. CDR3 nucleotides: TGTGCCATCAGTGAGGACAGGGTCGCCAATCAGCCCCAGCATTTT.